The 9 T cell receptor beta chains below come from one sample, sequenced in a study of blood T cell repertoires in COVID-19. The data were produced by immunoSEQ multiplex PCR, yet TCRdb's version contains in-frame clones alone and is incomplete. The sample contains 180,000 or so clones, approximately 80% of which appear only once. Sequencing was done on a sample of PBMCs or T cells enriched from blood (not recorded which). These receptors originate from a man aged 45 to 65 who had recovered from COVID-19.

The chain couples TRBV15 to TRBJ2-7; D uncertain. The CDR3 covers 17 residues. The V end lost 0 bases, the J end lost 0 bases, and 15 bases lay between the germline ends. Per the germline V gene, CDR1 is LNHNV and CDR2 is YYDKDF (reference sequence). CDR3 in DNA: TGTGCCACCAGCAGAGATTTCGGCAGGCCATTCTCCTACGAGCAGTACTTC. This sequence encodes CATSRDFGRPFSYEQYF.

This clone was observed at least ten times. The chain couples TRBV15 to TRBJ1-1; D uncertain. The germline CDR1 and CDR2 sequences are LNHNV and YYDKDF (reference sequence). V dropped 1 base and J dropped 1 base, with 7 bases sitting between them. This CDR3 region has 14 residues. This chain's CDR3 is CATSRALSNTEAFF. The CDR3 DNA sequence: TGTGCCACCAGCAGAGCTCTATCGAACACTGAAGCTTTCTTT. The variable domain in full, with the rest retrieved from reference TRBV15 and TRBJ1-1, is DAMVIQNPRYQVTQFGKPVTLSCSQTLNHNVMYWYQQKSSQAPKLLFHYYDKDFNNEADTPDNFQSRRPNTSFCFLDIRSPGLGDTAMYLCATSRALSNTEAFFGQGTRLTVV.

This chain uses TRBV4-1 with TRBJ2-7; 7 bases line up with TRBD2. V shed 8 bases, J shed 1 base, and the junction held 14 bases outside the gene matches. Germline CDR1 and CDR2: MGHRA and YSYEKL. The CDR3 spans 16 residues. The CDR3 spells CASAGRGTSVSYEQYF. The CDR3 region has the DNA TGCGCCAGCGCCGGACGAGGCACTAGCGTTTCCTACGAGCAGTACTTC.

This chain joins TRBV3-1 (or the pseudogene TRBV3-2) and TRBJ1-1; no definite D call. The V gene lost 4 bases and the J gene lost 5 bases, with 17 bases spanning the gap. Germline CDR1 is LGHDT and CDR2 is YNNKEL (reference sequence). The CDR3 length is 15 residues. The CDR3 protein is CASSPSLTMRTEAFF. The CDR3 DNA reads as TGTGCCAGCAGCCCCTCTTTGACTATGAGGACTGAAGCTTTCTTT.

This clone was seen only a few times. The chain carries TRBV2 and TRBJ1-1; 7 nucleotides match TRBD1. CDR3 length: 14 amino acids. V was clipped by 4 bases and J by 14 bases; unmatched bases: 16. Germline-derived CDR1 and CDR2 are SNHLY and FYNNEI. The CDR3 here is CASSGDTGVESAFF. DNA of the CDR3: TGTGCCAGCAGTGGCGATACAGGGGTCGAATCAGCCTTCTTT.

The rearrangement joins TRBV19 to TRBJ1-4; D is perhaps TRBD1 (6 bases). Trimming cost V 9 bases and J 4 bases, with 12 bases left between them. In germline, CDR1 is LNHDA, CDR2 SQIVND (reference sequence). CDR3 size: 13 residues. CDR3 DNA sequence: TGTGCCAGCGGACAGAGCGTTAATGAAAAACTGTTTTTT. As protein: CASGQSVNEKLFF.

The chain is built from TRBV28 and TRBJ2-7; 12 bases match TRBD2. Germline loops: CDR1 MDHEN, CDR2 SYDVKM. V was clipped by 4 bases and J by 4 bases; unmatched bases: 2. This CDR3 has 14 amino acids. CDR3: CASSSTSGSYEQYF. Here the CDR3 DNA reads TGTGCCAGCAGTTCGACTAGCGGGAGTTACGAGCAGTACTTC.

The CDR3 reads CASSKGLQETQYF. CDR3 DNA: TGTGCCAGCAGCAAAGGACTCCAAGAGACCCAGTACTTC. J is TRBJ2-5 and V is TRBV7-3; D may be TRBD2 (5 bases). CDR3 length: 13 amino acids. V was cut by 5 bases and J by 1 base, with 8 bases left in between. The germline V gene has CDR1 SGHTA and CDR2 FQGTGA.

The CDR3 is CASSQDVGRTYGYTF. The CDR3 DNA is TGTGCCAGCAGCCAAGATGTCGGGAGGACCTATGGCTACACCTTC. The chain links TRBV3-1 (or the pseudogene TRBV3-2) to TRBJ1-2, with no clear D. V was clipped by 0 bases and J by 4 bases, with 12 bases between them. Germline CDR1 is LGHDT and CDR2 is YNNKEL (reference sequence). This CDR3 has 15 residues.